Listed below are T cell receptor beta chains from one sample, sequenced in a study of blood T cell repertoires in COVID-19. Assay: immunoSEQ multiplex PCR; the TCRdb copy retains only in-frame clones and omits some. The sample holds 67,000 or so clones; 70% to 85% are singletons and the top ten take around 0.91%. Specimen: peripheral blood. The receptors stem from an older woman with acute or convalescent COVID-19. The CDR3 runs from the conserved cysteine through the conserved F or W. D genes are given only for firm matches.

j_call | v_call | d_call | cdr3_nt | cdr3_aa
TRBJ2-7 | TRBV5-6 | TRBD2 | TGTGCCAGCAGTTCGCAACTAGCGGGGGGTCCCTACGAGCAGTACTTC | CASSSQLAGGPYEQYF
TRBJ1-6 | TRBV30 | TRBD1 | TGTGCCTGGAAGACAGGGGGCTACTATAATTCACCCCTCCACTTT | CAWKTGGYYNSPLHF
TRBJ1-2 | TRBV29-1 | - | TGCAGCGTACTCCCCCCCCTCTTCGGTGTAGATGGCTACACCTTC | CSVLPPLFGVDGYTF
TRBJ2-1 | TRBV7-7 | TRBD2 | TGTGCTAGCAGCTTAGCGGGCGGGGCCGGGAATGAGCAGTTCTTC | CASSLAGGAGNEQFF
TRBJ2-1 | TRBV7-9 | - | TGTGCCAGCAGCAAGGGGCTCGAGCAGTTCTTC | CASSKGLEQFF
TRBJ2-7 | TRBV28 | TRBD1 | TGTGCCAGTGCCGGGACAGTTCCCTACGAGCAGTACTTC | CASAGTVPYEQYF
TRBJ2-1 | TRBV21-1 | - | TGTGCCAGCAGCAAAGGGGGGGGACTAGCGGAGAGGAATTACAATGAGCAGTTCTTC | CASSKGGGLAERNYNEQFF
TRBJ2-5 | TRBV6-5 | - | TGTGCCAGCAGTTACTCGAGAGCTAGAAAAGAGACCCAGTACTTC | CASSYSRARKETQYF
TRBJ1-1 | TRBV6-2/TRBV6-3 | TRBD1 | TGTGCCAGCAGTTTATCGGACAGGGGCACTGAAGCTTTCTTT | CASSLSDRGTEAFF
TRBJ1-2 | TRBV30 | - | TGTGCCTGGACGGGGGGGATCGGCTACACCTTC | CAWTGGIGYTF
TRBJ2-3 | TRBV29-1 | - | TGCAGCGTTGACCCAGCAGATACGCAGTATTTT | CSVDPADTQYF
TRBJ1-1 | TRBV7-9 | TRBD1 | TGTGCCAGCAGCTCCCGTGACAGGGGCCACACTGAAGCTTTCTTT | CASSSRDRGHTEAFF
TRBJ1-6 | TRBV27 | TRBD1 | TGTGCCAGCAGTTTAGGAGGGGGCAGGTCACCCCTCCACTTT | CASSLGGGRSPLHF
TRBJ2-3 | TRBV9 | - | TGTGCCAGCAGCGAAGGGGGGGCCGGAGATACGCAGTATTTT | CASSEGGAGDTQYF
TRBJ1-5 | TRBV27 | - | TGTGCCAGCAGTAGATTCGACAGCCGGGGGACGCCCCAGCATTTT | CASSRFDSRGTPQHF
TRBJ2-1 | TRBV19 | TRBD2 | TGTGCCAGTAGTATAGGTCTAGCGGGATTCGATGAGCAGTTCTTC | CASSIGLAGFDEQFF
TRBJ1-2 | TRBV5-1 | - | TGCGCCAGCAGCCCGCAGGGAAACTATGGCTACACCTTC | CASSPQGNYGYTF
TRBJ2-7 | TRBV4-1 | - | TGCGCCAGCAGCCAAGATTCTTATTCCTACGAGCAGTACTTC | CASSQDSYSYEQYF
TRBJ2-1 | TRBV20-1 | TRBD2 | TGCAGTGCTAGTTTAGCGGGGATTAAGGGCACGAATGAGCAGTTCTTC | CSASLAGIKGTNEQFF
TRBJ2-1 | TRBV28 | TRBD2 | TGTGCCAGCAGTCTAGGACTAGCGGGAGTTGAGCAGTTCTTC | CASSLGLAGVEQFF
TRBJ1-2 | TRBV30 | TRBD1 | TGTGCCTGGAGTTTTTCCTCAGGGGGCCGGTATGGCTACACCTTC | CAWSFSSGGRYGYTF
TRBJ2-3 | TRBV7-2 | TRBD2 | TGTGCCAGCAGCTCAGGACTAGTCTCAGATACGCAGTATTTT | CASSSGLVSDTQYF
TRBJ2-1 | TRBV28 | - | TGTGCCAGCAGCCTCGACGGGGGACCCTACAATGAGCAGTTCTTC | CASSLDGGPYNEQFF
TRBJ1-1 | TRBV11-2 | - | TGTGCCAGCAGCTTAACAGCTGGAAACACTGAAGCTTTCTTT | CASSLTAGNTEAFF
TRBJ2-2 | TRBV5-1 | TRBD1 | TGCGCCAGCAGCTTGGATGGGCAGGGGGTTACCGGGGAGCTGTTTTTT | CASSLDGQGVTGELFF
TRBJ2-2 | TRBV2 | TRBD1 | TGTGCCAGCAGTGACGGGGCAGGGGGCACCGGGGAGCTGTTTTTT | CASSDGAGGTGELFF